The 30 T cell receptor beta chains reported below all come from one sample, sequenced in a study of blood T cell repertoires in COVID-19. Profiled with immunoSEQ multiplex PCR; TCRdb holds only in-frame clones, not every one. The sample holds hundreds of thousands of clones, approximately 89% seen once. Sequenced input: peripheral blood. The receptors derive from a woman in her sixties who had recovered from COVID-19.

This clone was counted once. The chain recombines TRBV6-5 with TRBJ2-5, with D tentatively TRBD1 (5 bases). The CDR3 sequence is 15 residues long. CDR1 is MNHEY, CDR2 SVGAGI, per germline. Trimming cost V 5 bases and J 0 bases, with 13 bases left between them. Here the CDR3 reads CASSRRQLYQETQYF. The CDR3 DNA sequence: TGTGCCAGCAGTCGCCGACAGCTGTACCAAGAGACCCAGTACTTC.

The chain is built from TRBV29-1 and TRBJ2-1, with no clear D. V shed 1 base and J shed 4 bases, with 8 bases lying between them. The length of the CDR3 is 13 residues. CDR1 and CDR2 from the germline V gene are SQVTM and ANQGSEA. CDR3 bases: TGCAGCGTTGAAGGCCCAGGTTACAATGAGCAGTTCTTC. This sequence encodes CSVEGPGYNEQFF.

Notes on this clone: The sample holds other DNA sequences that translate to the same CDR3. The V and J genes are TRBV12-3 or TRBV12-4 and TRBJ1-2; the D gene is possibly TRBD1 (5 bases). Trimming pared 5 bases from V and 2 bases from J, leaving 9 bases between. The CDR3 extends over 13 amino acids. The CDR3: CASSPTGNYGYTF. For the CDR3, the DNA is TGTGCCAGCAGTCCTACAGGCAACTATGGCTACACCTTC.

The chain recombines TRBV7-3 with TRBJ2-3, with 13 bases matching TRBD2. Trimming cost V 5 bases and J 6 bases; bases outside gene matches: 8. Germline values: CDR1 SGHTA, CDR2 FQGTGA. CDR3 length equals 16 residues. The CDR3: CASSLGTSGASDTQYF. As DNA, the CDR3 is TGTGCCAGCAGCCTCGGGACTAGCGGGGCTTCGGATACGCAGTATTTT.

The chain recombines TRBV27 with TRBJ1-6; 9 bases are a match to TRBD1. CDR1 and CDR2 (germline): MNHEY, SMNVEV (reference sequence). The CDR3 is 15 residues long. V gave up 1 base and J gave up 15 bases; unmatched junction bases: 10. The DNA of the CDR3 is TGTGCCAGCAGTTTATTACAGGGGGCATTTACTTACCTCCACTTT. Translation: CASSLLQGAFTYLHF.

The rearrangement links TRBV6-6 to TRBJ2-1; D gene uncertain. The germline V and J ends were trimmed by 1 base and 4 bases, with 11 bases remaining between them. The CDR3 runs to 15 residues. CDR1 is MNHNY and CDR2 is SVGAGI in the germline V gene (reference sequence). The CDR3 loop is CASSYFGQPYNEQFF. The CDR3 bases are TGTGCCAGCAGTTACTTTGGGCAACCGTACAATGAGCAGTTCTTC.

This clone has only one observation. The rearrangement links TRBV5-5 to TRBJ2-7; perhaps TRBD2 as D (6 bases). This CDR3 is built from 15 residues. Looked up from germline, CDR1 is SGHKS and CDR2 is YYEKEE (reference sequence). V was clipped by 1 base and J by 2 bases, with 13 bases between them. The CDR3 loop is CASSLLLGGAYEQYF. CDR3 bases: TGTGCCAGCAGCTTGTTGCTCGGAGGGGCCTACGAGCAGTACTTC. The whole variable domain, remainder taken from reference TRBV5-5 and TRBJ2-7, is DAGVTQSPTHLIKTRGQQVTLRCSPISGHKSVSWYQQVLGQGPQFIFQYYEKEERGRGNFPDRFSARQFPNYSSELNVNALLLGDSALYLCASSLLLGGAYEQYFGPGTRLTVT.

This chain links TRBV28 with TRBJ2-7; 7 nucleotides align to TRBD1. In germline, CDR1 is MDHEN, CDR2 SYDVKM. CDR3 length: 15 residues. V dropped 3 bases and J dropped 5; count of bases not matched to a gene: 10. CDR3: CASSFTPGTVNEQYF. CDR3 coding DNA: TGTGCCAGCAGTTTCACCCCCGGGACAGTCAACGAGCAGTACTTC.

The chain has TRBV4-1 and TRBJ2-7, with TRBD1 identical over 8 bases. CDR3 size: 16 residues. The V gene end was trimmed by 4 bases and the J gene end by 3 bases; junction bases not matched to a gene: 11. Germline V gene sequence: CDR1 MGHRA, CDR2 YSYEKL. The CDR3 nucleotides are TGCGCCAGCAGCCGGGGACCGACAGGGGAAAACTACGAGCAGTACTTC. Amino acids: CASSRGPTGENYEQYF.

The DNA of the CDR3 is TGTGCCACCAGCAGAGATATAGGGTTCGGAGGAGGCTACACCTTC. Its protein product is CATSRDIGFGGGYTF. The chain uses TRBV15 and TRBJ1-2; D unresolved. Between the trimmed V and J ends, which lost 0 bases and 8 bases, there was a span of 16 bases. This CDR3 is built from 15 residues. Germline loops: CDR1 LNHNV, CDR2 YYDKDF (reference sequence).

V and J are TRBV19 and TRBJ2-1; the D gene is possibly TRBD2 (6 bases). Trimming left V 4 bases short and J 7 bases short, with 14 bases between. Germline assignment: CDR1 LNHDA and CDR2 SQIVND (reference sequence). This CDR3 region has 14 residues. CDR3 residues: CASSRPQRVNEQFF. Written as DNA, the CDR3 is TGTGCCAGTAGTAGGCCCCAGCGGGTGAATGAGCAGTTCTTC.

The V call is TRBV12-3 or TRBV12-4, the J call TRBJ1-1; D unresolved. CDR3 length: 10 amino acids. V lost 5 bases, J lost 8 bases, and 6 bases lay in between. CDR3 sequence reads: CASSMTEAFF. DNA for the CDR3: TGTGCCAGCAGTATGACAGAAGCTTTCTTT.

This rearrangement joins TRBV6-5 to TRBJ1-2, with TRBD1 identical over 7 bases. Per germline, CDR1 MNHEY and CDR2 SVGAGI. This CDR3 comprises 13 residues. With 5 bases clipped from V and 4 bases from J, the junction kept 4 bases outside the gene matches. The CDR3 reads CASSLTGAYGYTF. The DNA of the CDR3 is TGTGCCAGCAGTCTAACAGGGGCCTATGGCTACACCTTC.

The chain uses TRBV11-3 and TRBJ2-5, with 8 bases lining up with TRBD1. Looked up from germline, CDR1 is SGHNT and CDR2 is YENEEA. With V trimmed by 5 bases and J by 2 bases, 7 bases remained unmatched. The CDR3 extends over 15 amino acids. CDR3 loop: CASSRYRGVQETQYF. For the CDR3, the DNA is TGTGCCAGCAGCCGGTACAGGGGGGTTCAAGAGACCCAGTACTTC.

V gene TRBV2 combines with J gene TRBJ2-2, with 9 bases that match TRBD1. CDR1 SNHLY and CDR2 FYNNEI come from the germline V gene. CDR3 size: 15 residues. V shed 4 bases, J shed 5 bases, and the junction held 5 bases outside the gene matches. CDR3 protein: CASSADRGETGELFF. DNA for the CDR3: TGTGCCAGCAGTGCTGACAGGGGGGAAACCGGGGAGCTGTTTTTT.

The V call is TRBV5-1, the J call TRBJ2-7; D is unclear. This CDR3 contains 13 residues. From germline, CDR1 is SGHRS and CDR2 YFSETQ. V lost 0 bases, J lost 12 bases, and 16 bases lay in between. The CDR3 DNA reads TGCGCCAGCAGCTTGGAGCTTACTCCCAAGTGGTACTTC. Translating it yields CASSLELTPKWYF.

This clone is a singleton in its sample. This sequence joins TRBV6-5 and TRBJ1-2; TRBD1 might be the D (6 bases). This CDR3 has 14 amino acids. The V gene lost 7 bases and the J gene lost 4 bases, with 16 bases spanning the gap. Germline lookup yields CDR1 MNHEY and CDR2 SVGAGI. CDR3: CASTRGLSSYGYTF. The CDR3 DNA follows: TGTGCCAGCACCAGGGGCCTTAGCTCCTATGGCTACACCTTC.

CDR3 DNA: TGTGCCAGCAGCCTTCCGGGACAGCCCTACGAGCAGTACTTC. Protein: CASSLPGQPYEQYF. V is TRBV28 and J is TRBJ2-7; TRBD1 matches at 7 bases. V shed 6 bases, J shed 2 bases, and the junction held 7 bases outside the gene matches. CDR1 is MDHEN, CDR2 SYDVKM, per germline. The CDR3 has 14 residues.

The chain recombines TRBV15 with TRBJ1-1; no firm D call. There are 13 residues in the CDR3. The ends were cut back, 0 bases at V and 9 bases at J, with 11 bases in the middle. Looked up from germline, CDR1 is LNHNV and CDR2 is YYDKDF (reference sequence). The CDR3 region has the DNA TGTGCCACCAGCAGAGACGTCGAGAGTCAAGCTTTCTTT. Translated: CATSRDVESQAFF.

V usage is TRBV9 and J usage is TRBJ2-6, with TRBD1 identical over 7 bases. The germline V gene has CDR1 SGDLS and CDR2 YYNGEE. V lost 0 bases and J lost 5; bases outside the gene matches: 8. This CDR3 spans 17 amino acids. Here the CDR3 reads CASSVEETGLRANVLTF. CDR3 in DNA: TGTGCCAGCAGCGTAGAAGAGACAGGGTTAAGGGCCAACGTCCTGACTTTC.

The J gene is TRBJ1-1, the V gene TRBV6-5, with 7 bases identical to TRBD1. The V gene's germline CDR1 is MNHEY and CDR2 SVGAGI. Trimming removed 6 bases from V and 1 base from J; junction bases left unmatched: 8. This CDR3 is 15 amino acids long. CDR3 sequence (DNA): TGTGCCAGCAGGGCCGTGGACAGGCGGAACACTGAAGCTTTCTTT. Encoded protein: CASRAVDRRNTEAFF.

V usage is TRBV4-2 and J usage is TRBJ2-5; TRBD2 matches at 8 bases. Germline V gives CDR1 LGHNA, CDR2 YNFKEQ. Trimming at V came to 1 base and at J to 3 bases, leaving 7 bases not matched to a gene. CDR3 length: 16 residues. This CDR3 is CASSQVVGGAEETQYF. In DNA form, the CDR3 reads TGTGCCAGCAGCCAAGTCGTCGGGGGGGCGGAAGAGACCCAGTACTTC.

This clone was recorded once. The J gene is TRBJ2-3, the V gene TRBV7-9; possible D gene TRBD1, 6 bases. CDR3 size: 15 residues. V was clipped by 4 bases and J by 2 bases, with 13 bases between them. From germline, CDR1 is SEHNR and CDR2 FQNEAQ (reference sequence). The CDR3 reads CASSSSGQTTDTQYF. The CDR3, as DNA: TGTGCCAGCAGCTCGAGTGGACAGACCACAGATACGCAGTATTTT.

The rearrangement joins TRBV6-5 to TRBJ2-7; D not certain. V was pared by 2 bases and J by 0 bases, with 5 bases between. CDR3 length: 13 amino acids. The germline gives CDR1 MNHEY, CDR2 SVGAGI. CDR3 sequence: CASSYLSSYEQYF. In nucleotides, the CDR3 is TGTGCCAGCAGTTACCTGAGCTCCTACGAGCAGTACTTC.

This clone showed up just once. The rearrangement links TRBV6-6 to TRBJ1-6, with D hard to call. V lost 2 bases and J lost 7, with 6 bases in between. Germline CDR1 and CDR2: MNHNY and SVGAGI (reference sequence). The CDR3 totals 13 residues. Here the CDR3 reads CASSYMRNSPLHF. For the CDR3, the DNA is TGTGCCAGCAGTTACATGAGGAATTCACCCCTCCACTTT.

The chain joins TRBV2 to TRBJ2-1; 8 bases fit TRBD2. The CDR3 covers 15 residues. The junction had 12 bases not matched to a gene; V was cut back by 6 bases and J by 8 bases. The germline V gene has CDR1 SNHLY and CDR2 FYNNEI. For the CDR3, the DNA is TGTGCCAGCAGCCCTGGGACTAGTTCCTATCATGAGCAGTTCTTC. It encodes CASSPGTSSYHEQFF.

This chain joins TRBV24-1 and TRBJ2-7; D is unclear. V lost 2 bases and J lost 4, with 8 bases in between. Germline-derived CDR1 and CDR2 are KGHDR and SFDVKD. This CDR3 has 13 amino acids. The CDR3 sequence: CATSDSDTYEQYF. In nucleotides, the CDR3 is TGTGCCACCAGTGATTCCGACACGTACGAGCAGTACTTC.

This rearrangement joins TRBV28 to TRBJ2-3; TRBD2 aligns across 10 bases. Germline loops: CDR1 MDHEN, CDR2 SYDVKM. V was clipped by 6 bases and J by 5 bases; unmatched bases: 20. The CDR3 is 19 amino acids. In DNA form, the CDR3 reads TGTGCCAGCAGGCCGTCTAGCGGGGGATACCTATACGGCAAAGATACGCAGTATTTT. Protein sequence: CASRPSSGGYLYGKDTQYF.

The chain couples TRBV7-9 to TRBJ2-3; D remains ambiguous. Germline loops: CDR1 SEHNR, CDR2 FQNEAQ (reference sequence). Trimming left V 6 bases short and J 0 bases short, with 10 bases between. The CDR3 sequence is 14 residues long. This CDR3 is CASSPYLSTDTQYF. Written as DNA, the CDR3 is TGTGCCAGCAGTCCTTATTTGAGCACAGATACGCAGTATTTT.

A single count supports this clone. The V gene is TRBV5-1, the J gene TRBJ1-5, with D possibly matching TRBD1 (6 bases). The germline V gene encodes CDR1 SGHRS and CDR2 YFSETQ. V was clipped by 4 bases and J by 5 bases, with 13 bases between them. This CDR3 has 14 residues. The CDR3 DNA is TGCGCCAGCAGCATGGACAGCCAATATCAGCCCCAGCATTTT. Protein: CASSMDSQYQPQHF.